This entry describes one T cell receptor beta chain. The target antigen is unknown. The data derive from a study of cytomegalovirus exposure and HLA in healthy donors. The overall study: A previous analysis identified approximately 110 million unique TCR beta sequences derived from roughly 180 million T cells. Early released data comprised 80 million to 90 million unique TCRs from HLA-typed donors. Study-wide results and limits: The classifier, whose performance was assessed in both the original and validation cohorts, reportedly diagnosed cytomegalovirus status with high specificity and sensitivity. In a later analysis, HLA-associated beta chains showed higher expansion and lower generation probabilities than comparable chains.

This PCR relied on a set of 60 Vbeta primers and 13 Jbeta primers. TCRdb keeps only in-frame clones here, not all; method: immunoSEQ multiplex PCR. The table lists approximately 210,000 clones, more than 60% of them singletons, with approximately 2.1% in the top ten. Germline CDR1 is ENHRY and CDR2 is SYGVKD. The CDR3 extends over 15 amino acids. V lost 2 bases and J 6 bases, leaving 14 bases between the germline ends. Sequencing was performed on PBMCs. The rearrangement links TRBV10-3 to TRBJ2-1; TRBD2 is a possible D gene (7 bases). The clonotype originates from a woman under 40 in good health and CMV-seropositive. CDR3 region: CAISERGAPPNEQFF. CDR3 DNA: TGTGCCATCAGTGAGCGGGGGGCTCCCCCCAATGAGCAGTTCTTC.